This TCR beta chain emerged from a study of cytomegalovirus exposure and HLA in healthy donors. As to this clone: What it binds is not known.

The donors were in the approximately 120-subject validation cohort; that cohort was separate from the roughly 700-subject first cohort. Only in-frame clones appear in the TCRdb table, and some are missing; sequencing was by immunoSEQ multiplex PCR. The sample has around 250,000 clones; nearly 90% are singletons. With 5 bases clipped from V and 6 bases from J, the junction kept 1 base outside the gene matches. The CDR3 is made up of 12 amino acids. Germline CDR1 and CDR2: SEHNR and FQNEAQ (reference sequence). General study findings and limits: Most TCR sequences proved rare, with some public TCRs found in many donors. The authors listed 164 TCR beta chains as cytomegalovirus-associated.

The TCR originated in a woman aged 18 to 35 in good health and CMV-seronegative. The V gene is TRBV7-9, the J gene TRBJ2-1, with 7 positions matching TRBD1. The sample comprised PBMCs. CDR3 sequence (DNA): TGTGCCAGCAGCCGGGACAGCAATGAGCAGTTCTTC. Protein sequence: CASSRDSNEQFF.